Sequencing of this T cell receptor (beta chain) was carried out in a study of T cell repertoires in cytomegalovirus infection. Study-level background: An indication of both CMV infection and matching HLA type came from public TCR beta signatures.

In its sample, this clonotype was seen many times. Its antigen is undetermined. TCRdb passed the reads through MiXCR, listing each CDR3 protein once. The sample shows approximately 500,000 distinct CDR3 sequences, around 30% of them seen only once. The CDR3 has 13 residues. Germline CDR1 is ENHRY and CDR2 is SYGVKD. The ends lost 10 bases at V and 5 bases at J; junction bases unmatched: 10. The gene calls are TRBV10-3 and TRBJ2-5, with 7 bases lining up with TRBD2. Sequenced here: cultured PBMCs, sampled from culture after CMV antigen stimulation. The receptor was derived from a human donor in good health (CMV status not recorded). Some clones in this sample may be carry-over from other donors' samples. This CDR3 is CATLPGLTETQYF. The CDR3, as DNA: TGTGCCACACTACCGGGACTAACGGAGACCCAGTACTTC.